This T cell receptor (beta chain) was found in a study of T cells in localized non-small cell lung cancer (dated by TCRdb to 2018 to 2020). Regarding the complete study: The study analyzed T cell repertoires of roughly 220 early-stage NSCLC patients, comparing tumors and uninvolved tumor-adjacent lungs. The cohort comprised approximately 240 treatment-naïve NSCLC patients with resected, localized lung tumors. Of the NSCLC patients, fewer than 150 were male and roughly 100 were female, and the mean age was approximately 64 years.

At diagnosis, tumor, uninvolved tumor-adjacent lung and peripheral blood were collected and then preserved as a mix of FFPE and fresh-frozen material. For TCR repertoire profiling, blood samples were analyzed in the form of peripheral blood mononuclear cells. On this clone itself: This clone's antigen is unknown. No much larger clone exists at a distance of one base, and base qualities are not known.

Broader findings and caveats from the paper: Because multi-region sequencing of the tumors was not done, intratumor heterogeneity could not be ruled out. Uninvolved tumor-adjacent lung showed the highest T cell clonality, higher than tumor, which suggests more focused antigenic responses in the uninvolved tumor-adjacent lung. Higher blood T cell density associated with longer overall survival, while higher adjacent-lung clonality associated with shorter survival. A median of approximately 62 of the top 100 tumor clones turned up in the paired uninvolved adjacent lung, and 25 to 30 of those clones also ranked among the top 100 of that same adjacent lung. Because the study design was exploratory, TCR variables were selected using unadjusted p-values without false-discovery rate correction.

TCR beta CDR3 regions were sequenced from DNA using the immunoSEQ Assay. The authors processed their data as follows. T cell density was computed as TCR beta template counts normalized to usable DNA estimated by amplifying housekeeping genes. The preseqR package was used to estimate richness by extrapolating to 400,000 templates for PBMC samples and to 120,000 templates for tissue samples. Clonality was calculated as one minus Pielou's evenness. Differential abundance testing on productive amino-acid clonotypes, with a minimum total count of 5 and an alpha of 0.1, was used to identify tissue-enriched TCRs. Repertoire overlap between compartments was quantified with the Jaccard Index and Morisita Overlap Index. TCR beta CDR3s were clustered by GLIPH together with public tetramer-defined viral CDR3s, and at least three viral sequences plus V-gene enrichment were required for viral motifs. TCRdb mirrors the immuneACCESS table, restricted to in-frame sequences. Some clones are absent from its copies; in checked studies, under half trace to an unresolved V gene, and the reason for the others is unknown. D and trimming come from the DNA, and the V and J calls and clone size come from that table. The sample includes about 78,000 clones, with roughly 86% observed a single time. Together, the top ten hold over 2.5% of the sample.

The junction shows trimming of 6 bases on V and 1 base on J, and the gene matches do not reach 12 bases of it. The CDR3 spans 17 residues, from the cysteine through the phenylalanine. CDR3 DNA is the only sequence kept; it has 51 bases, read in frame from the first base. Looking up the germline V gene yields CDR1 KGHSH and CDR2 LQKENI. The TCR originated in a man aged 40-75 years with stage I lung adenocarcinoma. The sample consisted of peripheral blood, taken before any cancer treatment. The sequence links TRBV18 to TRBJ2-1; TRBD2 matches 7 bases in the middle. The CDR3 sequence is CASSRVQLAASYNEQFF. The DNA is TGTGCCAGCTCCCGAGTCCAGCTAGCGGCTTCCTACAATGAGCAGTTCTTC.